These 15 T cell receptor beta chains were sequenced from one sample in a study of shared clonotypes between healthy human individuals. The table came from immunoSEQ multiplex PCR; TCRdb's copy has only in-frame clones and leaves some out. The top ten hold 0.35% to 0.45% of the sample, which has 2 million to 3 million clones, approximately 94% seen once. Material for sequencing was naive CD4+ T cells from PBMCs. Subset meaning: CD45RA+ positively selected. These receptors originate from a man younger than 35 in good health. Some clones in this sample may be carry-over from other donors' samples.

CDR3 in DNA: TGTGCCAGCTCATCCGCCTTTGGCGGGAGGGCGTCCTACGAGCAGTACTTC. Protein: CASSSAFGGRASYEQYF. This chain connects TRBV18 to TRBJ2-7, with 9 bases lining up with TRBD2. Germline V gives CDR1 KGHSH, CDR2 LQKENI. J gave up 1 base and V 5 bases, and 12 bases lay outside the gene matches. There are 17 residues in the CDR3.

A single count supports this clone. The genes are TRBV6-1 and TRBJ1-1, with 8 nucleotides matching TRBD1. The V gene end was trimmed by 4 bases and the J gene end by 4 bases; junction bases not matched to a gene: 2. Germline V lookup: CDR1 MNHNS, CDR2 SASEGT. CDR3 length: 13 residues. The chain's CDR3 is CASSGQGATEAFF. CDR3 nucleotide sequence: TGTGCCAGCAGTGGGCAGGGGGCCACTGAAGCTTTCTTT.

This chain connects TRBV20-1 to TRBJ2-1; no clear D. In germline, CDR1 is DFQATT, CDR2 SNEGSKA (reference sequence). V was shortened by 4 bases and J by 9 bases, with 7 bases between the two germline ends. The CDR3 length is 10 residues. The DNA for the CDR3 is TGCAGTGCTATAGCAACTGAGCAGTTCTTC. Protein sequence: CSAIATEQFF.

This clone was seen a single time. V gene TRBV7-3 combines with J gene TRBJ2-2, with TRBD2 as a possible D gene (6 bases). CDR3 size: 17 residues. CDR1 and CDR2 from the germline V gene are SGHTA and FQGTGA. V lost 5 bases to trimming and J lost 4 bases, with 20 bases between them. The CDR3, as DNA: TGTGCCAGCAGCCGGGACTCCGGGACTGGATTCACCGGGGAGCTGTTTTTT. Amino acids: CASSRDSGTGFTGELFF.

In this sample, this clone turned up a few times. The chain carries TRBV6-1 and TRBJ1-1; D gene ambiguous. Looked up from germline, CDR1 is MNHNS and CDR2 is SASEGT. With 8 bases removed from V and 0 bases from J, the gap between germline ends came to 4 bases. CDR3 length equals 11 residues. The CDR3 here is CASPLNTEAFF. Here the CDR3 DNA reads TGTGCCAGCCCCCTGAACACTGAAGCTTTCTTT.

This chain connects TRBV28 to TRBJ1-5, with D tentatively TRBD1 (5 bases). CDR3 length: 14 residues. Germline V gene lookup returns CDR1 MDHEN and CDR2 SYDVKM. V lost 3 bases and J 4 bases, leaving 10 bases between the germline ends. The CDR3 reads CASSFPRANQPQHF. In DNA form, the CDR3 reads TGTGCCAGCAGTTTCCCCAGGGCAAATCAGCCCCAGCATTTT.

The V gene is TRBV15, the J gene TRBJ2-1, with 10 bases aligning to TRBD2. The CDR3 is 19 residues long. The V segment lost 0 bases and the J segment 0 bases; nucleotides outside the gene matches: 8. Looked up from germline, CDR1 is LNHNV and CDR2 is YYDKDF (reference sequence). For the CDR3, the DNA is TGTGCCACCAGCAGAGACGCTAGCGGGGGCCCGAGCTCCTACAATGAGCAGTTCTTC. Translated, it gives CATSRDASGGPSSYNEQFF.

In regard to this clone: The sample contains more than one DNA sequence encoding this CDR3. The V call is TRBV7-2, the J call TRBJ2-5; D possibly corresponds to TRBD2 (5 bases). Trimming left V 5 bases short and J 2 bases short, with 12 bases between. The CDR3 runs 14 residues. CDR1 and CDR2 from the germline V gene are SGHTA and FQGNSA. The CDR3 DNA is TGTGCCAGCAGCCCCCGGACGGGGCAAGAGACCCAGTACTTC. Its protein product is CASSPRTGQETQYF. Based on the CDR3 plus reference TRBV7-2 and TRBJ2-5, the full variable domain is GAGVSQSPSNKVTEKGKDVELRCDPISGHTALYWYRQSLGQGLEFLIYFQGNSAPDKSGLPSDRFSAERTGGSVSTLTIQRTQQEDSAVYLCASSPRTGQETQYFGPGTRLLVL.

Remarks on this clone: A junction boundary mismatches the germline segment, possibly from a read error. This sequence joins TRBV6-1 and TRBJ1-5; TRBD1 matches 7 bases. Germline V gene lookup returns CDR1 MNHNS and CDR2 SASEGT. This CDR3 comprises 13 residues. CDR3 sequence reads: CASSGQSNQLQHF. CDR3 DNA sequence: TGTGCCAGCTCGGGACAGAGTAATCAGCTCCAGCATTTT.

This clone was recorded only once. The rearrangement joins TRBV5-1 to TRBJ2-1; TRBD1 is a possible D gene (5 bases). Germline CDR1 and CDR2: SGHRS and YFSETQ. The CDR3 covers 15 residues. V shed 4 bases and J shed 7 bases, with 18 bases lying between them. CDR3 nucleotides: TGCGCCAGCAGCCTGACCCCGCCGACAGCTAATGAGCAGTTCTTC. Encoded protein: CASSLTPPTANEQFF.

V usage is TRBV7-2 and J usage is TRBJ2-7, with D possibly being TRBD1 or TRBD2 (5 bases each). The CDR3 runs to 14 residues. The germline CDR1 and CDR2 sequences are SGHTA and FQGNSA. Trimming removed 1 base at V and 2 bases at J, with 9 bases between. CDR3 coding DNA: TGTGCCAGCAGCTTAGGGGACGGACCCTACGAGCAGTACTTC. Translated: CASSLGDGPYEQYF.

The chain recombines TRBV11-2 with TRBJ2-5, with 10 bases identical to TRBD2. The CDR3 runs 15 residues. Germline V gene sequence: CDR1 SGHAT, CDR2 FQNNGV. With 3 bases clipped from V and 4 bases from J, the junction kept 5 bases outside the gene matches. The CDR3 DNA sequence: TGTGCCAGCAGCTTTCCTAGCGGGAGAGGAGAGACCCAGTACTTC. It is translated as CASSFPSGRGETQYF.

This chain joins TRBV7-2 and TRBJ2-3; the D gene is possibly TRBD2 (5 bases). CDR1 is SGHTA, CDR2 FQGNSA, per germline. The CDR3 loop spans 11 amino acids. The V gene lost 6 bases and the J gene lost 5 bases, with 6 bases spanning the gap. The CDR3 spells CASREGDTQYF. The CDR3 region has the DNA TGTGCCAGCAGAGAGGGAGATACGCAGTATTTT.

CDR3 region: CASSPTGSGSAETQYF. CDR3 nucleotides: TGTGCCAGCAGCCCGACAGGGAGTGGTAGTGCAGAGACCCAGTACTTC. The chain carries TRBV7-6 and TRBJ2-5; TRBD1 matches at 7 bases. CDR1 SGHVS and CDR2 FNYEAQ come from the germline V gene. The CDR3 has 16 amino acids. Germline trimming cut 5 bases from V and 4 bases from J; bases unmatched to any gene: 13.

Of note for this clone: The same CDR3 arises from other DNA sequences in this sample as well. The rearrangement uses TRBV18 and TRBJ1-5; 8 bases are a match to TRBD1. With 3 bases clipped from V and 6 bases from J, the junction kept 4 bases outside the gene matches. This CDR3 is built from 14 residues. From germline, CDR1 is KGHSH and CDR2 LQKENI. CDR3 sequence reads: CASSPSGGGQPQHF. CDR3 in DNA: TGTGCCAGCTCACCTTCAGGGGGCGGTCAGCCCCAGCATTTT.